The entry below gives a single T cell receptor (beta chain) sequence along with its context. This specimen comes from a study of blood T cell repertoires in COVID-19. Germline lookup yields CDR1 SGHVS and CDR2 FQNEAQ. The V end was cut by 5 bases, the J end by 3 bases, with 7 bases between. The CDR3 is 12 residues long. Some clones are missing from TCRdb's copy, which holds only in-frame ones; the method was immunoSEQ multiplex PCR. The data show 80,000 to 100,000 clones, approximately 86% seen once. Material: peripheral blood. This clonotype originated in a man in his 70s with active or convalescent COVID-19. The chain links TRBV7-8 to TRBJ2-5; D possibly corresponds to TRBD2 (6 bases). CDR3 amino acids: CASSGGEETQYF. The CDR3 region has the DNA TGTGCCAGCAGCGGCGGGGAAGAGACCCAGTACTTC.